These 14 T cell receptor beta chains were sequenced from one sample in a study of monozygotic twins with inflammatory bowel disease. TCRdb processed the 5' RACE reads again and assigns one entry to each CDR3 protein, with no DNA. The ten most abundant clones cover approximately 2% of a sample with about 350,000 distinct CDR3 sequences. The sample comprised blood. The receptors derive from a human donor with ulcerative colitis or Crohn's disease, or a healthy co-twin of an affected twin (not recorded which).

This CDR3 is CASSQDVEAEAFF. V usage is TRBV4-3 and J usage is TRBJ1-1. The CDR3 is 13 amino acids. Germline values: CDR1 LGHNA, CDR2 YSLEER.

The rearrangement links TRBV12-3 or TRBV12-4 to TRBJ2-7; checking the TCRdb D call of TRBD1 is not possible without DNA. This CDR3 spans 14 amino acids. Here the CDR3 reads CASSPSPASEEQYF.

The chain uses TRBV14 and TRBJ1-6; TCRdb lists TRBD1, though no DNA is available to test this call. Germline V gene data show CDR1 as SGHDN and CDR2 as FVKESK. The CDR3 contains 15 residues. CDR3 loop: CASRERRDSYSPLHF.

This chain links TRBV3-1 with TRBJ1-1; there is no DNA to check the TCRdb D call of TRBD1. This CDR3 has 14 residues. CDR1 and CDR2 from the germline V gene are LGHDT and YNNKEL (reference sequence). This CDR3 is CASSQGAGVTEAFF. The full variable domain, rest sourced from reference TRBV3-1 and TRBJ1-1, is DTAVSQTPKYLVTQMGNDKSIKCEQNLGHDTMYWYKQDSKKFLKIMFSYNNKELIINETVPNRFSPKSPDKAHLNLHINSLELGDSAVYFCASSQGAGVTEAFFGQGTRLTVV.

This chain joins TRBV7-9 and TRBJ1-2. Germline CDR1 reads SEHNR; CDR2 reads FQNEAQ (reference sequence). The CDR3 runs to 15 residues. The CDR3 protein is CASSLEGRGFYGYTF.

The chain combines TRBV7-3 with TRBJ2-7. CDR1 is SGHTA and CDR2 is FQGTGA in the germline V gene. This CDR3 spans 14 amino acids. Here the CDR3 reads CASSLSGPPYEQYF.

The chain joins TRBV11-2 to TRBJ2-2; the D call of TRBD2 rests on TCRdb alone, since no DNA is present to check it. CDR3 size: 19 residues. Germline V gene data show CDR1 as SGHAT and CDR2 as FQNNGV. The CDR3 loop is CASSFHGEGTKFDTGELFF.

The chain recombines TRBV20-1 with TRBJ2-3; the TCRdb call, TRBD1, lacks DNA for checking. Germline values: CDR1 DFQATT, CDR2 SNEGSKA (reference sequence). The CDR3 totals 16 residues. Here the CDR3 reads CSARKGERATTDTQYF.

This sequence joins TRBV14 and TRBJ1-4; TCRdb calls TRBD1, which cannot be checked without DNA. Germline CDR1 is SGHDN and CDR2 is FVKESK. The CDR3 sequence is 15 residues long. The CDR3 region is CASSQDVTRPEKLFF.

The V call is TRBV12-5, the J call TRBJ1-1. This CDR3 spans 14 amino acids. Germline CDR1 is LGHNT and CDR2 is FRNRAP. CDR3 residues: CASALLGLNTEAFF. Using reference TRBV12-5 and TRBJ1-1 for the parts outside the CDR3, the full variable domain is DARVTQTPRHKVTEMGQEVTMRCQPILGHNTVFWYRQTMMQGLELLAYFRNRAPLDDSGMPKDRFSAEMPDATLATLKIQPSEPRDSAVYFCASALLGLNTEAFFGQGTRLTVV.

The chain employs TRBV7-8 and TRBJ1-3. CDR1 and CDR2 from the germline V gene are SGHVS and FQNEAQ. CDR3 length: 14 residues. CDR3 amino acids: CASSLAGDGNTIYF.

The rearrangement joins TRBV5-6 to TRBJ2-5; TCRdb's assignment of TRBD1 cannot be checked, as there is no DNA. Looked up from germline, CDR1 is SGHDT and CDR2 is YYEEEE. The CDR3 is made up of 13 amino acids. This CDR3 reads CASSFTGRETQYF.

The CDR3 spells CSVVGVTRVREQFF. The chain recombines TRBV29-1 with TRBJ2-1; TCRdb calls TRBD1, which cannot be checked without DNA. The CDR3 runs 14 residues. Germline lookup yields CDR1 SQVTM and CDR2 ANQGSEA.

The chain is built from TRBV20-1 and TRBJ1-5. Germline V CDR1 and CDR2: DFQATT, SNEGSKA (reference sequence). The CDR3 loop spans 16 amino acids. CDR3 residues: CSARDWRGPLVQPQHF.